This T cell receptor beta chain was found in a study of T cell responses to AZD1222 COVID-19 vaccine. Findings and caveats of the study: Mapped onto spike, vaccine-associated CD4 TCRs spanned it and were dominant at 160-218 and 743-854.

TCRdb's copy holds only in-frame clones and misses some; the assay was immunoSEQ multiplex PCR. Found here are around 200,000 clones, 85% to 90% of them singletons; the top ten hold about 7.2%. Germline-derived CDR1 and CDR2 are LNHDA and SQIVND (reference sequence). V was cut by 6 bases and J by 4 bases, with 15 bases left in between. This CDR3 comprises 15 residues. A note on this clone: What it binds is unknown.

The rearrangement links TRBV19 to TRBJ2-2; D perhaps matches TRBD1 (6 bases). Sequenced material: peripheral blood, taken on day 0 of AZD1222 vaccination. This receptor was obtained from an adult in good health. The CDR3 here is CASRIDRSPTGELFF. The CDR3 DNA reads TGTGCCAGTAGGATCGACAGGTCCCCCACCGGGGAGCTGTTTTTT.